This entry lists 31 T cell receptor beta chains sequenced from one sample in a study of shared clonotypes between healthy human individuals. Only in-frame clones appear in the TCRdb table, and some are missing; sequencing was by immunoSEQ multiplex PCR. The table has roughly 380,000 clones, around 96% seen once. Sequencing input: memory CD8+ T cells sorted from blood. Sample subset: CD45RO+ cells pooled with CCR7-negative TemRA cells. These receptors came from a man aged 25-40 years in good health.

V gene TRBV2 combines with J gene TRBJ1-5; 9 bases map to TRBD1. CDR3 size: 15 residues. Per the germline V gene, CDR1 is SNHLY and CDR2 is FYNNEI. After removal of 7 bases from V and 4 bases from J, the junction contained 8 bases not matched to a gene. CDR3 loop: CASNKWTGENQPQHF. The CDR3 region has the DNA TGTGCCAGCAACAAGTGGACAGGGGAAAATCAGCCCCAGCATTTT.

The V gene is TRBV5-6, the J gene TRBJ2-7; 8 bases are a match to TRBD2. CDR3 length: 17 amino acids. V shed 1 base, J shed 5 bases, and the junction held 14 bases outside the gene matches. Germline-derived CDR1 and CDR2 are SGHDT and YYEEEE. CDR3 region: CASSLLGLASGLDEQYF. The CDR3 DNA reads as TGTGCCAGCAGCTTGTTAGGACTAGCTAGCGGGCTGGACGAGCAGTACTTC.

The chain carries TRBV28 and TRBJ1-4; tentative D call: TRBD1 (5 bases). Germline loops: CDR1 MDHEN, CDR2 SYDVKM. The CDR3 is 17 amino acids. V gave up 5 bases and J gave up 4 bases, with 20 bases separating them. The CDR3 sequence: CASSQITGTAFNEKLFF. In DNA, the CDR3 is TGTGCCAGCAGTCAGATTACCGGGACCGCGTTTAATGAAAAACTGTTTTTT.

The V gene is TRBV28, the J gene TRBJ2-3, with 10 bases lining up with TRBD2. Germline V gene lookup returns CDR1 MDHEN and CDR2 SYDVKM. The CDR3 length is 14 residues. Trimming at V came to 4 bases and at J to 6 bases, leaving 4 bases not matched to a gene. CDR3 in DNA: TGTGCCAGCAGTTGGCTAGCGGGAGTGGATACGCAGTATTTT. Its translation: CASSWLAGVDTQYF.

The chain recombines TRBV7-6 with TRBJ2-7; tentatively, D is TRBD1 or TRBD2 (6 bases each). Trimming left V 6 bases short and J 7 bases short, with 25 bases between. Germline values: CDR1 SGHVS, CDR2 FNYEAQ. This CDR3 is 16 amino acids long. CDR3 protein: CASSGLQGPTAGEQYF. In nucleotides, the CDR3 is TGTGCCAGCAGTGGACTACAGGGTCCTACTGCGGGAGAGCAGTACTTC.

This chain links TRBV5-1 with TRBJ2-6, with D uncertain. The CDR3 extends over 16 amino acids. Germline values: CDR1 SGHRS, CDR2 YFSETQ. The germline V and J ends were trimmed by 0 bases and 5 bases, with 12 bases remaining between them. CDR3 in DNA: TGCGCCAGCAGCTTGGAGGTCGGTTTAAGGGCCAACGTCCTGACTTTC. Its protein is CASSLEVGLRANVLTF.

The chain links TRBV2 to TRBJ2-7, with D perhaps TRBD2 (6 bases). CDR3 length: 16 amino acids. The germline V gene encodes CDR1 SNHLY and CDR2 FYNNEI. Trimming shortened V by 7 bases and J by 4 bases, and 23 bases separated the two germline ends. The CDR3 DNA is TGTGCCAGCACCCCCCCCTTGATGGGACTCTCGTACGAGCAGTACTTC. Translation: CASTPPLMGLSYEQYF.

The chain's CDR3 is CASSQDRSLAHYEQYF. The CDR3 region has the DNA TGTGCCAGCAGCCAAGATAGGTCACTAGCGCACTACGAGCAGTACTTC. This chain links TRBV4-2 with TRBJ2-7; 7 bases map to TRBD2. With 0 bases clipped from V and 3 bases from J, the junction kept 8 bases outside the gene matches. This CDR3 is 16 amino acids long. The germline CDR1 and CDR2 sequences are LGHNA and YNFKEQ.

V is TRBV28 and J is TRBJ1-4; D ambiguous. V was cut by 6 bases and J by 0 bases, with 11 bases left in between. CDR1 is MDHEN and CDR2 is SYDVKM in the germline V gene. CDR3 length: 15 residues. The DNA of the CDR3 is TGTGCCAGCAGCCTGACCCTCACAACTAATGAAAAACTGTTTTTT. This codes for CASSLTLTTNEKLFF. The full variable domain, its missing parts supplied by reference TRBV28 and TRBJ1-4, is DVKVTQSSRYLVKRTGEKVFLECVQDMDHENMFWYRQDPGLGLRLIYFSYDVKMKEKGDIPEGYSVSREKKERFSLILESASTNQTSMYLCASSLTLTTNEKLFFGSGTQLSVL.

This chain links TRBV30 with TRBJ2-2, with 11 nucleotides matching TRBD2. CDR3 length: 13 residues. The J segment lost 6 bases and the V segment lost 3 bases, leaving 0 bases of the junction unmatched. The germline CDR1 and CDR2 sequences are GTSNPN and SVGIG (reference sequence). For the CDR3, the DNA is TGTGCCTGGAGACTAGCGGGAGCCGGGGAGCTGTTTTTT. As protein: CAWRLAGAGELFF.

This chain links TRBV30 with TRBJ2-3; TRBD2 is a possible D gene (5 bases). Germline V lookup: CDR1 GTSNPN, CDR2 SVGIG (reference sequence). Trimming shortened V by 5 bases and J by 2 bases, and 11 bases separated the two germline ends. The length of the CDR3 is 13 residues. DNA of the CDR3: TGTGCCTGGTCGCGGGCGGACACAGATACGCAGTATTTT. Translating gives CAWSRADTDTQYF.

This sequence joins TRBV7-3 and TRBJ1-5; 7 nucleotides align to TRBD1. CDR3 length equals 16 residues. CDR1 SGHTA and CDR2 FQGTGA come from the germline V gene. V lost 3 bases, J lost 0 bases, and 5 bases stayed unmatched. DNA for the CDR3: TGTGCCAGCAGCTTCACAGGGGAATTTAGCAATCAGCCCCAGCATTTT. The encoded protein is CASSFTGEFSNQPQHF.

The J gene is TRBJ2-7, the V gene TRBV5-1, with TRBD1 matching 9 bases. Losses at the gene ends were 0 bases for V and 2 bases for J; bases not matched to a gene: 12. The CDR3 totals 18 residues. The V gene's germline CDR1 is SGHRS and CDR2 YFSETQ. CDR3 sequence: CASSLVLLSRTGAYEQYF. CDR3 DNA: TGCGCCAGCAGCTTGGTTCTTTTGTCGCGGACAGGGGCCTACGAGCAGTACTTC.

V gene TRBV6-5 combines with J gene TRBJ2-1; D perhaps matches TRBD2 (5 bases). The germline V gene encodes CDR1 MNHEY and CDR2 SVGAGI. With 4 bases removed from V and 5 bases from J, the gap between germline ends came to 15 bases. This CDR3 comprises 15 residues. The CDR3, as DNA: TGTGCCAGCAGTTGCTGGGAGAGGGTGAACAATGAGCAGTTCTTC. This codes for CASSCWERVNNEQFF.

Note on this clone: Other DNA sequences in the same sample also yield this CDR3. The chain recombines TRBV29-1 with TRBJ1-5, with D unclear. Trimming removed 6 bases at V and 0 bases at J, with 6 bases between. Germline loops: CDR1 SQVTM, CDR2 ANQGSEA. The CDR3 totals 12 residues. DNA of the CDR3: TGCAGCGTCGGTTATAGCAATCAGCCCCAGCATTTT. Amino acids: CSVGYSNQPQHF.

This chain links TRBV9 with TRBJ2-3; 7 bases agree with TRBD2. CDR3 length: 13 residues. CDR1 and CDR2 (germline): SGDLS, YYNGEE. V lost 7 bases to trimming and J lost 3 bases; unmatched junction nucleotides: 5. The CDR3 protein is CASVGRETDTQYF. CDR3 nucleotides: TGTGCCAGCGTGGGGAGGGAAACAGATACGCAGTATTTT. Variable domain in full (rest from reference TRBV9 and TRBJ2-3): DSGVTQTPKHLITATGQRVTLRCSPRSGDLSVYWYQQSLDQGLQFLIQYYNGEERAKGNILERFSAQQFPDLHSELNLSSLELGDSALYFCASVGRETDTQYFGPGTRLTVL.

The chain joins TRBV30 to TRBJ2-1; 9 nucleotides agree with TRBD2. J was trimmed by 6 bases and V by 2 bases; bases with no gene match: 5. CDR3 length: 14 residues. Germline assignment: CDR1 GTSNPN and CDR2 SVGIG (reference sequence). The CDR3: CAWSLGLALNEQFF. The CDR3 bases are TGTGCCTGGAGTCTCGGACTAGCGCTCAATGAGCAGTTCTTC.

The chain combines TRBV6-1 with TRBJ2-7; TRBD1 matches at 9 bases. Trimming took 0 bases from V and 6 from J; bases not matched to a gene: 0. This CDR3 comprises 13 residues. CDR1 is MNHNS, CDR2 SASEGT, per germline. The CDR3 DNA reads TGTGCCAGCAGTGAAGCGACAGGGGGCGAGCAGTACTTC. This sequence encodes CASSEATGGEQYF.

CDR3 nucleotides: TGTGCCAGCAGCTTCGGGGGCGGGAACTATGGCTACACCTTC. As protein: CASSFGGGNYGYTF. The V gene is TRBV11-2, the J gene TRBJ1-2; tentative D call: TRBD1 (6 bases). The CDR3 runs 14 residues. In germline, CDR1 is SGHAT, CDR2 FQNNGV. Trimming pared 3 bases from V and 2 bases from J, leaving 10 bases between.

The rearrangement links TRBV27 to TRBJ1-1; perhaps TRBD1 as D (6 bases). The germline V gene has CDR1 MNHEY and CDR2 SMNVEV (reference sequence). Trimming cost V 0 bases and J 4 bases, with 12 bases left between them. This CDR3 has 15 amino acids. CDR3 residues: CASSLSGGASTEAFF. The CDR3, as DNA: TGTGCCAGCAGTTTATCAGGGGGGGCCAGCACTGAAGCTTTCTTT.

The chain recombines TRBV28 with TRBJ2-7, with D unclear. The V and J ends lost 5 bases and 0 bases respectively, with 11 bases between them. The germline V gene has CDR1 MDHEN and CDR2 SYDVKM. This CDR3 region has 14 residues. The CDR3 loop reads CASSPDFASYEQYF. CDR3 DNA: TGTGCCAGCAGTCCTGACTTCGCCTCCTACGAGCAGTACTTC.

The table lists this clone with a count of one. The V call is TRBV30, the J call TRBJ1-2; 7 nucleotides align to TRBD1. This CDR3 is built from 14 residues. With 0 bases clipped from V and 8 bases from J, the junction kept 9 bases outside the gene matches. Germline values: CDR1 GTSNPN, CDR2 SVGIG (reference sequence). The CDR3 loop reads CAWSVRRQGGGYTF. The CDR3 DNA sequence: TGTGCCTGGAGTGTACGACGCCAGGGGGGCGGCTACACCTTC.

J is TRBJ1-1 and V is TRBV30; D gene uncertain. V shed 3 bases and J shed 3 bases, with 14 bases lying between them. Germline V gene sequence: CDR1 GTSNPN, CDR2 SVGIG (reference sequence). The CDR3 covers 14 residues. The CDR3 loop reads CAWSPRRWDTEAFF. The CDR3 DNA is TGTGCCTGGAGCCCTAGAAGGTGGGACACTGAAGCTTTCTTT.

J is TRBJ1-4 and V is TRBV15; D uncertain. The V end was cut by 6 bases, the J end by 5 bases, with 16 bases between. Germline V CDR1 and CDR2: LNHNV, YYDKDF (reference sequence). The CDR3 sequence is 15 residues long. CDR3 nucleotides: TGTGCCACCAGTAGACCCATTTCTAGAAATGAAAAACTGTTTTTT. This encodes CATSRPISRNEKLFF.

This chain connects TRBV6-1 to TRBJ1-6; possibly TRBD1 for D (5 bases). The CDR3 runs 14 residues. V lost 2 bases and J 9 bases, leaving 11 bases between the germline ends. Per the germline V gene, CDR1 is MNHNS and CDR2 is SASEGT. CDR3 region: CASSEYGGSSPLHF. The CDR3 region has the DNA TGTGCCAGCAGTGAATACGGGGGGAGTTCACCCCTCCACTTT.

The genes are TRBV19 and TRBJ2-2; D is possibly TRBD1 or TRBD2 (5 bases each). Trimming pared 0 bases from V and 5 bases from J, leaving 22 bases between. This CDR3 is built from 19 residues. The germline gives CDR1 LNHDA, CDR2 SQIVND (reference sequence). As DNA, the CDR3 is TGTGCCAGTAGTATAGATAGGGGACCCCGAGGATTCCTAACCGGGGAGCTGTTTTTT. This encodes CASSIDRGPRGFLTGELFF.

The chain uses TRBV15 and TRBJ2-7, with a possible D match to TRBD1 (6 bases). Germline assignment: CDR1 LNHNV and CDR2 YYDKDF (reference sequence). Between the trimmed V and J ends, which lost 3 bases and 7 bases, there was a span of 10 bases. The CDR3 totals 12 residues. The CDR3 DNA reads as TGTGCCACCAGCAGGTACCAGGGGGAGCAGTACTTC. Translation: CATSRYQGEQYF.

The rearrangement links TRBV21-1 to TRBJ2-7; the listed D gene, TRBD2, was not tested against the DNA. TRBV21-1 is flagged as a pseudogene. CDR3 length equals 15 residues. CDR3 in DNA: TGTGCCAGCAGCAAGGGGACTACCGGGTCCTACGAGCAGTACTTC. It codes for CASSKGTTGSYEQYF.

This chain links TRBV18 with TRBJ2-2; 12 bases agree with TRBD2. This CDR3 is built from 18 residues. After removal of 4 bases from V and 2 bases from J, the junction contained 8 bases not matched to a gene. Germline V CDR1 and CDR2: KGHSH, LQKENI. The DNA for the CDR3 is TGTGCCAGCTCACTATCGACTAGCGGGGGAATCAACACCGGGGAGCTGTTTTTT. Its translation is CASSLSTSGGINTGELFF.

V is TRBV7-9 and J is TRBJ2-5, with 9 bases lining up with TRBD2. The CDR3 is 16 amino acids. The junction had 3 bases not matched to a gene; V was cut back by 1 base and J by 0 bases. Looked up from germline, CDR1 is SEHNR and CDR2 is FQNEAQ (reference sequence). The CDR3 reads CASSLGLAAYQETQYF. DNA of the CDR3: TGTGCCAGCAGCTTAGGACTAGCGGCGTACCAAGAGACCCAGTACTTC.

The rearrangement links TRBV15 to TRBJ1-4; maybe TRBD1 (6 bases). CDR3 length: 15 residues. The V end lost 3 bases, the J end lost 5 bases, and 13 bases lay between the germline ends. Germline CDR1 is LNHNV and CDR2 is YYDKDF (reference sequence). The CDR3 region is CATSRGGRVNEKLFF. The CDR3, as DNA: TGTGCCACCAGCAGGGGGGGCAGGGTAAATGAAAAACTGTTTTTT.